This T cell receptor (beta chain) was captured by sequencing in a study of T cell responses to AZD1222 COVID-19 vaccine. Assay used: immunoSEQ multiplex PCR; TCRdb lists only in-frame clones, some missing. Of around 80,000 clones in the sample, approximately 83% are singletons; the top ten hold roughly 1.3%. Per the germline V gene, CDR1 is SQVTM and CDR2 is ANQGSEA. The CDR3 loop spans 13 amino acids. Trimming removed 3 bases at V and 4 bases at J, with 11 bases between. This clonotype was obtained from an adult who received the AZD1222 COVID-19 vaccine. The chain carries TRBV29-1 and TRBJ2-3; D is undetermined. Specimen: peripheral blood, collected 28 days after the second AZD1222 dose. In nucleotides, the CDR3 is TGCAGCGTTGATTACCCCGGAGCAGATACGCAGTATTTT. Translation gives CSVDYPGADTQYF.